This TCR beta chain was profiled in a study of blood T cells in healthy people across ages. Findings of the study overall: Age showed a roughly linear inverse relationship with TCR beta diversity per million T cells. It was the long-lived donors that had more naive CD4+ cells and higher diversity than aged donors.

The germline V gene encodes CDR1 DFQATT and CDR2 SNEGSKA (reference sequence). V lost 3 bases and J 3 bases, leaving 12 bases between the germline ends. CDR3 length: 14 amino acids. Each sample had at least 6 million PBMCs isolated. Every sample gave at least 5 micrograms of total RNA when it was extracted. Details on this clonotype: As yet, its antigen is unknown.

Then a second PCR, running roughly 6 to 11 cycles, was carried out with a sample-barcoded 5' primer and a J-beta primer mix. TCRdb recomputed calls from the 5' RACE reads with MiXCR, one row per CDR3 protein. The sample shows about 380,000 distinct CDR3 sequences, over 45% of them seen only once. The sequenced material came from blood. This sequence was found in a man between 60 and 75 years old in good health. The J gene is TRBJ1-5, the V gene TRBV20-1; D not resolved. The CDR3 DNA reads TGCAGTGCTAGGTCACCCCATGTCAATCAGCCCCAGCATTTT. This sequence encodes CSARSPHVNQPQHF.